Shown below are 12 T cell receptor beta chains from a single sample sequenced in a study of cytomegalovirus exposure and HLA in healthy donors. Using immunoSEQ multiplex PCR, the repertoire was profiled, and TCRdb retains in-frame clones only, with some absent. The top ten hold about 1.2% of the sample, which has around 300,000 clones, 87% seen once. The sample comprised PBMCs. The receptors were sampled from a woman aged 25 to 45 in good health and CMV-seropositive.

The chain recombines TRBV27 with TRBJ1-5; a possible D gene is TRBD1 (6 bases). Germline lookup yields CDR1 MNHEY and CDR2 SMNVEV (reference sequence). The CDR3 extends over 14 amino acids. V shed 3 bases and J shed 5 bases, with 11 bases lying between them. The CDR3 DNA follows: TGTGCCAGCAGTTTCTGGGGGCCTGATCAGCCCCAGCATTTT. Encoded protein: CASSFWGPDQPQHF.

This sequence joins TRBV10-3 and TRBJ1-2, with D tentatively TRBD1 (5 bases). The germline V gene encodes CDR1 ENHRY and CDR2 SYGVKD. CDR3 length: 11 residues. Trimming removed 11 bases at V and 8 bases at J, with 15 bases between. The CDR3 is CALGGEGGYTF. CDR3 DNA: TGTGCCTTGGGGGGGGAAGGCGGCTACACCTTC.

This clone was found a few times. The V gene is TRBV2, the J gene TRBJ2-7; 7 bases are a match to TRBD2. The V and J ends lost 6 bases and 3 bases, in that order; junction bases with no gene match: 8. The CDR3 consists of 14 residues. Germline loops: CDR1 SNHLY, CDR2 FYNNEI. CDR3 sequence: CASRRREGRYEQYF. CDR3 nucleotides: TGTGCCAGCAGACGGAGGGAGGGCCGCTACGAGCAGTACTTC.

About this clone itself: Other DNA sequences in this sample translate to the same CDR3. The J gene is TRBJ2-7, the V gene TRBV7-2, with 7 bases fitting TRBD1. After removal of 4 bases from V and 1 base from J, the junction contained 4 bases not matched to a gene. The CDR3 is 14 residues long. Looked up from germline, CDR1 is SGHTA and CDR2 is FQGNSA. The CDR3 protein is CASSSDRASYEQYF. The DNA of the CDR3 is TGTGCCAGCAGCTCAGACAGGGCTTCCTACGAGCAGTACTTC. Together with reference TRBV7-2 and TRBJ2-7, the CDR3 gives the full variable domain: GAGVSQSPSNKVTEKGKDVELRCDPISGHTALYWYRQSLGQGLEFLIYFQGNSAPDKSGLPSDRFSAERTGGSVSTLTIQRTQQEDSAVYLCASSSDRASYEQYFGPGTRLTVT.

This clone was observed a single time. The V gene is TRBV7-2, the J gene TRBJ1-1, with unresolved D. The germline CDR1 and CDR2 sequences are SGHTA and FQGNSA. V was pared by 5 bases and J by 5 bases, with 15 bases between. The CDR3 is 14 amino acids. CDR3 protein: CASSQRVGGTEAFF. The CDR3 coding sequence is TGTGCCAGCAGCCAACGGGTGGGTGGGACTGAAGCTTTCTTT.

This rearrangement joins TRBV5-1 to TRBJ2-3, with TRBD2 identical over 8 bases. CDR1 is SGHRS, CDR2 YFSETQ, per germline. Germline trimming cut 0 bases from V and 2 bases from J; bases unmatched to any gene: 8. This CDR3 is 17 amino acids long. DNA for the CDR3: TGCGCCAGCAGCTTGGGGCTAGCGGGTTTTCCCACAGATACGCAGTATTTT. It specifies CASSLGLAGFPTDTQYF.

The CDR3 nucleotides read TGTGCCAGCAGCTGCCATTGGTACCCCGGGGGGGGCAGCAATCAGCCCCAGCATTTT. Amino acids: CASSCHWYPGGGSNQPQHF. The chain joins TRBV11-3 to TRBJ1-5, with a weak D call TRBD1 (6 bases). The V end was cut by 4 bases, the J end by 1 base, with 23 bases between. This CDR3 spans 19 amino acids. CDR1 is SGHNT and CDR2 is YENEEA in the germline V gene.

This chain uses TRBV29-1 with TRBJ2-3, with TRBD2 identical over 8 bases. The CDR3 is 13 residues long. Trimming removed 4 bases from V and 4 bases from J; junction bases left unmatched: 4. In germline, CDR1 is SQVTM, CDR2 ANQGSEA. The CDR3 sequence is CSVVAGGPDTQYF. The CDR3 DNA sequence: TGCAGCGTTGTTGCGGGGGGCCCAGATACGCAGTATTTT.

The J gene is TRBJ2-6, the V gene TRBV27; TRBD1 is a possible D gene (6 bases). Germline values: CDR1 MNHEY, CDR2 SMNVEV (reference sequence). The CDR3 contains 18 residues. V was pared by 6 bases and J by 0 bases, with 18 bases between. The CDR3 protein is CASSRKTGYFSGANVLTF. CDR3 coding DNA: TGTGCCAGCAGCCGGAAGACAGGATATTTCTCTGGGGCCAACGTCCTGACTTTC.

The V call is TRBV28, the J call TRBJ2-2; 15 bases align to TRBD2. Germline CDR1 MDHEN, CDR2 SYDVKM. The CDR3 totals 19 residues. Unmatched junction bases numbered 8, after V lost 6 bases and J lost 0 bases. The CDR3 protein is CASSALGLAGGPNTGELFF. CDR3 DNA sequence: TGTGCCAGCAGCGCCCTCGGACTAGCGGGGGGGCCGAACACCGGGGAGCTGTTTTTT.

The chain joins TRBV7-8 to TRBJ1-6; 7 bases align to TRBD1. CDR1 and CDR2 from the germline V gene are SGHVS and FQNEAQ. After removal of 5 bases from V and 7 bases from J, the junction contained 8 bases not matched to a gene. The CDR3 loop spans 15 amino acids. The CDR3 DNA reads as TGTGCCAGCAGCCGAACAGGGGTGGGAAATTCACCCCTCCACTTT. Translated: CASSRTGVGNSPLHF.

This clone was counted a single time. DNA for the CDR3: TGTGCCAGCAGTGAACAATCCCTCTATGGCTACACCTTC. Its protein is CASSEQSLYGYTF. V gene TRBV6-1 combines with J gene TRBJ1-2; no definite D call. Germline assignment: CDR1 MNHNS and CDR2 SASEGT. Deletions cut 2 bases from V and 4 bases from J, with 8 bases between. The length of the CDR3 is 13 residues.